Given below is one TCR beta chain in context. Its cognate antigen is unknown. Using immunoSEQ multiplex PCR, the repertoire was profiled, and TCRdb retains in-frame clones only, with some absent. This sample has about 660,000 clones, with roughly 70% found just once. The source of the sample is a study of shared clonotypes between healthy human individuals. Study-wide results and limits: Incompleteness in sorted-subset sequencing, despite large depth, was shown by rarefaction. There were few donors, and this limited the genetic and exposure-history diversity represented. When compared with the clonotypes that were shared by all four sorted-subset donors, the non-shared clonotypes turned out to have lower generation probabilities.

The V end lost 7 bases, the J end lost 4 bases, and 11 bases lay between the germline ends. The CDR3 covers 12 residues. Germline CDR1 MNHNS, CDR2 SASEGT. The sequencing input was memory CD4+ T cells sorted from blood. Subset defined: CD45RA-negative fraction. This receptor was obtained from a woman in her 30s in good health. The J gene is TRBJ2-7, the V gene TRBV6-1; D is uncertain. This chain's CDR3 is CASTYHRYEQYF. In DNA, the CDR3 is TGTGCCAGCACCTATCACCGATACGAGCAGTACTTC.